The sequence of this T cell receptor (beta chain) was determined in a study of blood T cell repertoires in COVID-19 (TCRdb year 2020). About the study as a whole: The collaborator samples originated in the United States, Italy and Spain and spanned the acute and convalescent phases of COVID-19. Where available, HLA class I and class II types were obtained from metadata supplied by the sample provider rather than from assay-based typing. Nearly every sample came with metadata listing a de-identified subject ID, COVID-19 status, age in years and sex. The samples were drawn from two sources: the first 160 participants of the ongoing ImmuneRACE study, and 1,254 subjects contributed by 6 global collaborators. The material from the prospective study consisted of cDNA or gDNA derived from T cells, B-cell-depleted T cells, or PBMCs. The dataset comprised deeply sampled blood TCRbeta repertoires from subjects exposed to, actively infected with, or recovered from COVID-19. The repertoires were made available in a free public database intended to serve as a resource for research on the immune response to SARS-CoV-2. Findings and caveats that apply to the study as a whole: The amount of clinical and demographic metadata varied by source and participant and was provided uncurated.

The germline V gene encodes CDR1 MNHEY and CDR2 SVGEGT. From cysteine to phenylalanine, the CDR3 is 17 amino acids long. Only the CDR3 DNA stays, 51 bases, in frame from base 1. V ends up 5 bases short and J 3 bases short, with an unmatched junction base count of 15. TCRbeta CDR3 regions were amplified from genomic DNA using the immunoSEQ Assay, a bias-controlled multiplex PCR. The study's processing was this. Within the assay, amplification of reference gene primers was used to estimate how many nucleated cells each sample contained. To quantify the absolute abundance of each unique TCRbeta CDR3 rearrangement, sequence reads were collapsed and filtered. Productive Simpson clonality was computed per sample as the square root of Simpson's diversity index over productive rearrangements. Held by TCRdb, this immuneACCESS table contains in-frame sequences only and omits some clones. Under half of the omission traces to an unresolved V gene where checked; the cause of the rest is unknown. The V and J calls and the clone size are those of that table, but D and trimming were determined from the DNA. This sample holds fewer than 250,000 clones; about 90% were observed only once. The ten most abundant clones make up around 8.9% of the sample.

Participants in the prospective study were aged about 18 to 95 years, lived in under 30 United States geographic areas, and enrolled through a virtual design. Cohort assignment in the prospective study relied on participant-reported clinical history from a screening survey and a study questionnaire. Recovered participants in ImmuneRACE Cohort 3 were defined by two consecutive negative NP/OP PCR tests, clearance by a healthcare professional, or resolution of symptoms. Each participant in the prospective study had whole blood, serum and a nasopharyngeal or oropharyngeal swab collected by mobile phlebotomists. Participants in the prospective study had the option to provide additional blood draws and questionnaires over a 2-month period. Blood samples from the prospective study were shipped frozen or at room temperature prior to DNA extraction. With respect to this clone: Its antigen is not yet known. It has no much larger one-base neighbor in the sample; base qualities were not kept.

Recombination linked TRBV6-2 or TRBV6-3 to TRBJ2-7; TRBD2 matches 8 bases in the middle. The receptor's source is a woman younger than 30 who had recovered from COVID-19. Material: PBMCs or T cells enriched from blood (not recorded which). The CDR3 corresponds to CASSDPLLAGLNYEQYF. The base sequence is TGTGCCAGCAGTGACCCGCTTTTAGCGGGACTTAACTACGAGCAGTACTTC.